This T cell receptor beta chain was found in a study of blood T cell repertoires in COVID-19. The wider study: Some COVID-19 samples were acute and others convalescent; all came from the United States, Italy and Spain.

The germline V gene encodes CDR1 LGHNA and CDR2 YNFKEQ. CDR3 length: 15 amino acids. V was clipped by 1 base and J by 1 base, with 7 bases between them. Clones were sequenced by immunoSEQ multiplex PCR, and TCRdb holds only the in-frame ones, with some missing. Among about 150,000 clones listed, over 75% were seen once. This chain links TRBV4-2 with TRBJ2-2; D ambiguous. Sequencing input: peripheral blood. The TCR was taken from a woman aged 60-75 years with active COVID-19. The CDR3 protein is CASSQVRRNTGELFF. The CDR3 coding sequence is TGTGCCAGCAGCCAAGTGCGTCGGAACACCGGGGAGCTGTTTTTT.